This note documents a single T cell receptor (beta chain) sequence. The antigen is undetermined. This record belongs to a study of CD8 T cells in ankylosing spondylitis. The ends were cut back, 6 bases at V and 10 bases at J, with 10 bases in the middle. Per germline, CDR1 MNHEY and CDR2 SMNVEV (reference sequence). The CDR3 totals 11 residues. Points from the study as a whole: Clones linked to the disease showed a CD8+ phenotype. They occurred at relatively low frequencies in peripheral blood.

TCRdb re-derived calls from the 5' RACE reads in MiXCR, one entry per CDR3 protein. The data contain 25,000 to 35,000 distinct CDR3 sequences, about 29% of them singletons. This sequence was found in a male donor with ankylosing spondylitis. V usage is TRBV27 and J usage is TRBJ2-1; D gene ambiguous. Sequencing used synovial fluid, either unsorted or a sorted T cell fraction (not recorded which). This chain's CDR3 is CASSQSNEQFF. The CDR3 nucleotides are TGTGCCAGCAGCCAGAGCAACGAGCAGTTCTTC.